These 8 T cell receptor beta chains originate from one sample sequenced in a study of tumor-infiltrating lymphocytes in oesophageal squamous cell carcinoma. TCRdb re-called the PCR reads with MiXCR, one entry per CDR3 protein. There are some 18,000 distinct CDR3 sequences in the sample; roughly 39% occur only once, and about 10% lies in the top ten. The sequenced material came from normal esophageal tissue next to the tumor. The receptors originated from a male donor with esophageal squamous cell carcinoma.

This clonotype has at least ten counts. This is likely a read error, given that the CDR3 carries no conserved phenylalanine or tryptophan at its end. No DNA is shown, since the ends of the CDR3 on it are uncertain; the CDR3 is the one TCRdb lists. The CDR3 sequence: CASSPDHNKGNIQYFGA. This rearrangement joins TRBV7-2 to TRBJ2-6; the table's TRBD1 call for D was not verified on the DNA. The CDR3 totals 17 residues, both ends included. The V gene's germline CDR1 is SGHTA and CDR2 FQGNSA.

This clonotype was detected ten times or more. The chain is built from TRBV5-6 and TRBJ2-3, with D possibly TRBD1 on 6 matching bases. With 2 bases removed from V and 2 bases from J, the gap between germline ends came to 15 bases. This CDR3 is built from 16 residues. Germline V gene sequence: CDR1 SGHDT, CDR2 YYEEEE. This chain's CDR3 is CASSFAGTTNTDTQYF. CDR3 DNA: TGTGCCAGCAGCTTCGCCGGGACAACAAACACAGATACGCAGTATTTT.

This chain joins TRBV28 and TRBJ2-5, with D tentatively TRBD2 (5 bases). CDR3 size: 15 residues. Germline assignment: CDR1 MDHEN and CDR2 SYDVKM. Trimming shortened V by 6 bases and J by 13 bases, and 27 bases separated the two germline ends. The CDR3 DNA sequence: TGTGCCAGCAGAACACGCCCCCTTATCCCCGGGGAGCTGTACTTC. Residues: CASRTRPLIPGELYF.

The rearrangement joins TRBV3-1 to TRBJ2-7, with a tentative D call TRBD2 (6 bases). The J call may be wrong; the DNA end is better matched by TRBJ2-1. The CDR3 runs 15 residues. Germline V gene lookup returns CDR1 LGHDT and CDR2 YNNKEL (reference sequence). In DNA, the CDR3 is TGTGCCAGCAGCCAAGGTGTTAGCGGTTACAATGAGCAGTTCTTC. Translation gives CASSQGVSGYNEQFF.

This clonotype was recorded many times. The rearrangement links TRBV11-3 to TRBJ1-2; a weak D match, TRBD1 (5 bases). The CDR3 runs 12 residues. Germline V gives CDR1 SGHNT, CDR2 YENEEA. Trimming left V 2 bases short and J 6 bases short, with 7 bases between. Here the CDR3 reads CASSLSGDGYTF. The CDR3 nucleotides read TGTGCCAGCAGCTTATCGGGGGATGGCTACACCTTC.

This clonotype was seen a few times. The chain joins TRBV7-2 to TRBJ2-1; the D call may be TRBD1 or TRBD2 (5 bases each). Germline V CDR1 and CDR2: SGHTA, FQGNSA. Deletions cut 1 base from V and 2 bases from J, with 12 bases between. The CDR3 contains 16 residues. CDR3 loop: CASSLGGVVAYNEQFF. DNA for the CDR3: TGTGCCAGCAGCTTAGGAGGGGTAGTGGCCTACAATGAGCAGTTCTTC.

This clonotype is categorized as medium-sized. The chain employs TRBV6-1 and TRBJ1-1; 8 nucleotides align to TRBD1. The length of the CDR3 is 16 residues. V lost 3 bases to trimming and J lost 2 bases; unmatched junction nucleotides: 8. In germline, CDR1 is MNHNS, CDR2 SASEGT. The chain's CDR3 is CASSEHPGQDNTEAFF. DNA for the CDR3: TGTGCCAGCAGTGAGCACCCGGGACAGGACAACACTGAAGCTTTCTTT.

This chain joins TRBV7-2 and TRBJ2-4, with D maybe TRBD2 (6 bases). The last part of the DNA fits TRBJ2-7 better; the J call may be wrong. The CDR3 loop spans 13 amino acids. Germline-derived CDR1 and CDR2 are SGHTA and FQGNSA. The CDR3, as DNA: TGTGCCAGCAGCTTCTCGGGAGAGGACGAGCAGTACTTC. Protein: CASSFSGEDEQYF.